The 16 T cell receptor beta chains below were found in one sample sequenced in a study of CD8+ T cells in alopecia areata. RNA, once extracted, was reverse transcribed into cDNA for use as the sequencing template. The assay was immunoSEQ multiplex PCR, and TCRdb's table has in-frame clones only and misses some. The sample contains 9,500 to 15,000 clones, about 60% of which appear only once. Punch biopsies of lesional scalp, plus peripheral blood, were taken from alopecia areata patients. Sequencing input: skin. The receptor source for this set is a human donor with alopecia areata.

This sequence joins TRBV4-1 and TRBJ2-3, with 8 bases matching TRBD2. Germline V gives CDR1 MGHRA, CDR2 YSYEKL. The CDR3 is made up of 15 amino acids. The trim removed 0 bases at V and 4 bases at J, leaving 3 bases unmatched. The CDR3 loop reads CASSQELAGPDTQYF. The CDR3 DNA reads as TGCGCCAGCAGCCAAGAGTTAGCGGGGCCAGATACGCAGTATTTT.

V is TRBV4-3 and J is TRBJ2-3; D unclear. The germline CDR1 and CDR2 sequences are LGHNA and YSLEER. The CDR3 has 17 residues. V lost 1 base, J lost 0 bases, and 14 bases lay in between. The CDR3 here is CASSQGSSWRSTDTQYF. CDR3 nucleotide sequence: TGCGCCAGCAGCCAAGGCTCTTCCTGGCGAAGCACAGATACGCAGTATTTT.

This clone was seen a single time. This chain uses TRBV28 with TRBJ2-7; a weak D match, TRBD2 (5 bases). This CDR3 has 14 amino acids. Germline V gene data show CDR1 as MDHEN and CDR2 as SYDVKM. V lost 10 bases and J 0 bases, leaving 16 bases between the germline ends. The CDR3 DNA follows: TGTGCCACCTCCCGCGTAGGGAGCTCCTACGAGCAGTACTTC. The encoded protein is CATSRVGSSYEQYF.

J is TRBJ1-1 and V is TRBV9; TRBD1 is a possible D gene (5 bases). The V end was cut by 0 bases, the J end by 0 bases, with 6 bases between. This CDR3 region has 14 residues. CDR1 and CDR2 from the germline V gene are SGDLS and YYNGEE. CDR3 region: CASSVGRVNTEAFF. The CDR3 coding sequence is TGTGCCAGCAGCGTAGGCAGGGTGAACACTGAAGCTTTCTTT.

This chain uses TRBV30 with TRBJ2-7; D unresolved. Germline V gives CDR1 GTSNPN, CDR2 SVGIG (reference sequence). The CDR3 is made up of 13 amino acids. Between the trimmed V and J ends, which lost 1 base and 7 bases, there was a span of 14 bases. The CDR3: CAWSAVYLREQYF. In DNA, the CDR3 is TGTGCCTGGAGTGCAGTCTACCTCCGGGAGCAGTACTTC.

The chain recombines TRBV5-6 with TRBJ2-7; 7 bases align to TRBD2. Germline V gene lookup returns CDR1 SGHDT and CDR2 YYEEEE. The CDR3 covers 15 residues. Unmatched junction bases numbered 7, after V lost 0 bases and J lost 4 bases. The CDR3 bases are TGTGCCAGCAGCTTGGCCGGGGGGAATTTGTACGAGCAGTACTTC. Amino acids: CASSLAGGNLYEQYF.

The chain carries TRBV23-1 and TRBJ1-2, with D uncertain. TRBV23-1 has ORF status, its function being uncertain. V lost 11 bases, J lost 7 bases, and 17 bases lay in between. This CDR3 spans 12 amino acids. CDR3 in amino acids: CASTWEICGYTF. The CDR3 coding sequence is TGCGCCTCGACTTGGGAGATCTGTGGCTACACCTTC.

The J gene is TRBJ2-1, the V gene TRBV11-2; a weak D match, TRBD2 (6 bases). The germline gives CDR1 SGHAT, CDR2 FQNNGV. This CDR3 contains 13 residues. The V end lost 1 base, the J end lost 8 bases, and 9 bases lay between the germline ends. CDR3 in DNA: TGTGCCAGCAGCTTAGCGGGAGCGGATGAGCAGTTCTTC. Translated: CASSLAGADEQFF.

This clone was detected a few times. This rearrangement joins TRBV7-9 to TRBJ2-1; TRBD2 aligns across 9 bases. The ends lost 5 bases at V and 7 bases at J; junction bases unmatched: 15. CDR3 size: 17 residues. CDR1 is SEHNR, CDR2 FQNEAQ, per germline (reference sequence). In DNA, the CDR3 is TGTGCCAGCAGCACAACTACCGGGACTAGCAACTTAAATGAGCAGTTCTTC. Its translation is CASSTTTGTSNLNEQFF. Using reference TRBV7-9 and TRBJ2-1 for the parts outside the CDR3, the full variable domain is DTGVSQNPRHKITKRGQNVTFRCDPISEHNRLYWYRQTLGQGPEFLTYFQNEAQLEKSRLLSDRFSAERPKGSFSTLEIQRTEQGDSAMYLCASSTTTGTSNLNEQFFGPGTRLTVL.

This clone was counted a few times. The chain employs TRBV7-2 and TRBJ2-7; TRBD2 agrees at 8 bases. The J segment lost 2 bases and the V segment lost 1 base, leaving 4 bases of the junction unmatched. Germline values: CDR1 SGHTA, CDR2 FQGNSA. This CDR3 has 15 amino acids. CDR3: CASSLVSGGTYEQYF. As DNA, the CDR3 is TGTGCCAGCAGCTTAGTGAGCGGGGGTACCTACGAGCAGTACTTC.

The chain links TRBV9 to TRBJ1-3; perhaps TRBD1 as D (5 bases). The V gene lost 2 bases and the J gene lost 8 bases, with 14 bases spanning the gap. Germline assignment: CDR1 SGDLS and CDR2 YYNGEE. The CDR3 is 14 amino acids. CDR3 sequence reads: CASSVIGREDTIYF. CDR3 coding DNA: TGTGCCAGCAGCGTTATCGGCAGGGAGGACACCATATATTTT.

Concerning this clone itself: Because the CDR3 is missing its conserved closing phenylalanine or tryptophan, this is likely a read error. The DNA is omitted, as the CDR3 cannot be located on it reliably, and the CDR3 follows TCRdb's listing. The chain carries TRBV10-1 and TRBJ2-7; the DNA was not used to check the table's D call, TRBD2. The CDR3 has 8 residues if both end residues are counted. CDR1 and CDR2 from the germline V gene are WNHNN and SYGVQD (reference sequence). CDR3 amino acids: CASPQEGS.

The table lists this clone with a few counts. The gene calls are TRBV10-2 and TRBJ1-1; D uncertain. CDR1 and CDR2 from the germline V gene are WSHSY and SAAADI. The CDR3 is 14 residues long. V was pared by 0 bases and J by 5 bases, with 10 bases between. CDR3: CASSESAGGTEAFF. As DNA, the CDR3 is TGCGCCAGCAGTGAGTCAGCGGGTGGGACTGAAGCTTTCTTT.

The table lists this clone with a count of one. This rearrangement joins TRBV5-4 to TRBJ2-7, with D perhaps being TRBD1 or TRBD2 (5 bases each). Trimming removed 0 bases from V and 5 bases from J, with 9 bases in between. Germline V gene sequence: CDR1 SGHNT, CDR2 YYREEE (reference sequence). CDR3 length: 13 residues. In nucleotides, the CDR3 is TGTGCCAGCAGCTTGGACCGGGGCCACGAGCAGTACTTC. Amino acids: CASSLDRGHEQYF.

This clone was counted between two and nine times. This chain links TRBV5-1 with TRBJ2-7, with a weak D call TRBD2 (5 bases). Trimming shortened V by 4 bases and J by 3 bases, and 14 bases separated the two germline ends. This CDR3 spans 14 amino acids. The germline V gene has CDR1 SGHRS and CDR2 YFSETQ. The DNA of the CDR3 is TGCGCCAGCAGCCTTAAATTAGAGGGCTACGAGCAGTACTTC. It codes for CASSLKLEGYEQYF.

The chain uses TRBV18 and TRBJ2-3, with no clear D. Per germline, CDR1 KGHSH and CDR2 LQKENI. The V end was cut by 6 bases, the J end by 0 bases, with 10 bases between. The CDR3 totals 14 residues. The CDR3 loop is CASSSVGSTDTQYF. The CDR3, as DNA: TGTGCCAGCTCGTCGGTCGGGAGCACAGATACGCAGTATTTT.